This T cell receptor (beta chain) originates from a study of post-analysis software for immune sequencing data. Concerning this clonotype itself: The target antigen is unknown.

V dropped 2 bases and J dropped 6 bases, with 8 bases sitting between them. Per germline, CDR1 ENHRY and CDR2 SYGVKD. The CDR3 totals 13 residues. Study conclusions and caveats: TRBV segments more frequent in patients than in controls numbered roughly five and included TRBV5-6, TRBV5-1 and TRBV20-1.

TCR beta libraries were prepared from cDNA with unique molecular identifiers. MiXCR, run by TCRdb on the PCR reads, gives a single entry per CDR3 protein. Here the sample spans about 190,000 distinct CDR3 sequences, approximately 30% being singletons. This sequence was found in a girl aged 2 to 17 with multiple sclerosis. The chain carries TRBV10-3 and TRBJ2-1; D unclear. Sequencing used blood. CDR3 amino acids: CAISEVATNEQFF. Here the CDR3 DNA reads TGTGCCATCAGTGAGGTAGCAACCAATGAGCAGTTCTTC.